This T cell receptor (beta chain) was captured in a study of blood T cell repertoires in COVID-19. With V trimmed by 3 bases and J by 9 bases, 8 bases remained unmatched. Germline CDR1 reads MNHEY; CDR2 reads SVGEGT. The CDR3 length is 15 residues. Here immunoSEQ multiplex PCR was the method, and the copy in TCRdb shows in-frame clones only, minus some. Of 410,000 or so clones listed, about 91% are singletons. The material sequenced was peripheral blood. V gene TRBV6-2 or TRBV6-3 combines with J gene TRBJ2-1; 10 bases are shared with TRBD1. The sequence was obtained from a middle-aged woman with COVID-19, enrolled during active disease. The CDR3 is CASSYTRTGGSEQFF. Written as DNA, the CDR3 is TGTGCCAGCAGTTATACGAGGACAGGGGGGAGTGAGCAGTTCTTC.